The clone carrying this TCR beta chain has just a few counts. Its antigen remains unidentified. This specimen belongs to a study of T cells in Graves' hyperthyroidism and ophthalmopathy. Study results and limitations: Model output signaled ophthalmopathy a median about 6.3 months ahead of onset. Most thyroid clonotypes with frequency above 0.001 were detected in blood.

Amplified TCR beta CDR3 regions derived from RNA transcripts. HTBI primers were employed in a first-round RT-PCR of the TCR CDR3. TCRdb reprocessed the multiplex PCR reads via MiXCR and lists one record per CDR3 protein. The table has 600,000 to 900,000 distinct CDR3 sequences, roughly 15% seen once. In germline, CDR1 is MNHNS, CDR2 SASEGT. Trimming took off 7 bases at V and 0 bases at J, with 16 bases between the two ends. This CDR3 region has 17 residues. This receptor was identified in a man in his late teens or twenties with Graves' hyperthyroidism. The sequencing sample was made of blood. V gene TRBV6-1 combines with J gene TRBJ2-6, with a weak D call TRBD1 (6 bases). The DNA of the CDR3 is TGTGCCAGCAACCGGGCAGGGGCCCTCTCTGGGGCCAACGTCCTGACTTTC. It translates to CASNRAGALSGANVLTF.